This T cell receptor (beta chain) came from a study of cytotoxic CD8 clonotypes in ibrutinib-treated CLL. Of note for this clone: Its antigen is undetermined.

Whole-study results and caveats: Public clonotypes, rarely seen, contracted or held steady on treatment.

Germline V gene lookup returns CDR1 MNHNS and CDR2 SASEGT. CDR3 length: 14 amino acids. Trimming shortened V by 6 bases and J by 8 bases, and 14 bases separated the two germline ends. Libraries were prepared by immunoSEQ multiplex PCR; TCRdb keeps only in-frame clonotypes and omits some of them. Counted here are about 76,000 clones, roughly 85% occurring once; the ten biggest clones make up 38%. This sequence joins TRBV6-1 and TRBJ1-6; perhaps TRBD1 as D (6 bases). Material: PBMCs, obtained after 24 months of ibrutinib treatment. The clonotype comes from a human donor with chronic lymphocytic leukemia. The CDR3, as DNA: TGTGCCAGCAGAGACAGGACGGGGTATTCACCCCTCCACTTT. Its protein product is CASRDRTGYSPLHF.